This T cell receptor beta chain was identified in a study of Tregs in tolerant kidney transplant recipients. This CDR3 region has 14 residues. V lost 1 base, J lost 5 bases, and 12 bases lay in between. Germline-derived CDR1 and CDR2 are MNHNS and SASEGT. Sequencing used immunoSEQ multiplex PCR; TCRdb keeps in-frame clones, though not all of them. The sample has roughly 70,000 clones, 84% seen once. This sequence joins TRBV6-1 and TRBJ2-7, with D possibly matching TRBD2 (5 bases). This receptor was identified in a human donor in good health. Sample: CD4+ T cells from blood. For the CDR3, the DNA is TGTGCCAGCAGTGAAGAGTTTTCGGGGAACGAGCAGTACTTC. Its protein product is CASSEEFSGNEQYF.